These 29 T cell receptor beta chains were sequenced from one sample in a study of memory CD4+ T cells and cytomegalovirus serostatus. Single viable CD3+CD4+CD8-CD45RO+ cells were sorted as the memory CD4+ T cells. Clones were sequenced by immunoSEQ multiplex PCR, and TCRdb holds only the in-frame ones, with some missing. The table has 35,000 to 50,000 clones, approximately 84% seen once. The source material was memory CD4+ T cells from blood. The receptor set was obtained from an adult in good health and CMV-seronegative.

The CDR3 DNA sequence: TGTGCCTGGAGTGGGCGAGTCCTCTCTGGAAACACCATATATTTT. Translated, it gives CAWSGRVLSGNTIYF. This sequence joins TRBV30 and TRBJ1-3; no clear D gene. The V end lost 1 base, the J end lost 0 bases, and 10 bases lay between the germline ends. Germline CDR1 and CDR2: GTSNPN and SVGIG (reference sequence). CDR3 length: 15 residues.

V and J are TRBV5-1 and TRBJ1-4, with 9 positions matching TRBD1. The CDR3 sequence is 16 residues long. Germline V gene data show CDR1 as SGHRS and CDR2 as YFSETQ. J lost 1 base, V lost 4 bases, and 5 bases had no gene match. The CDR3 nucleotides read TGCGCCAGCAGCCAGACAGGGGGTGAAACTAATGAAAAACTGTTTTTT. This translates into CASSQTGGETNEKLFF.

In its sample, this clone was seen a few times. The CDR3 bases are TGTGCCACCAGCGGCCCCAGGTTGAACACTGAAGCTTTCTTT. It encodes CATSGPRLNTEAFF. The chain is built from TRBV15 and TRBJ1-1; no clear D gene. The ends were cut back, 5 bases at V and 0 bases at J, with 10 bases in the middle. This CDR3 region has 14 residues. Germline loops: CDR1 LNHNV, CDR2 YYDKDF (reference sequence).

This chain links TRBV14 with TRBJ1-4; the D gene is possibly TRBD1 (6 bases). The CDR3 sequence is 16 residues long. The germline V gene encodes CDR1 SGHDN and CDR2 FVKESK. With 5 bases removed from V and 3 bases from J, the gap between germline ends came to 16 bases. CDR3 in amino acids: CASSVSDRPANEKLFF. The DNA of the CDR3 is TGTGCCAGCAGCGTCTCTGACAGGCCGGCTAATGAAAAACTGTTTTTT.

The chain has TRBV5-1 and TRBJ2-2; 8 nucleotides line up with TRBD1. The CDR3 consists of 17 residues. V gave up 4 bases and J gave up 5 bases; unmatched junction bases: 13. In germline, CDR1 is SGHRS, CDR2 YFSETQ. The CDR3: CASSLSPGQGRTGELFF. CDR3 coding DNA: TGCGCCAGCAGCCTCTCACCCGGACAGGGACGTACCGGGGAGCTGTTTTTT.

This clone has only a few counts. The chain recombines TRBV6-5 with TRBJ2-7, with a possible D match to TRBD2 (5 bases). Trimming left V 2 bases short and J 6 bases short, with 17 bases between. The germline V gene has CDR1 MNHEY and CDR2 SVGAGI. The CDR3 consists of 15 residues. CDR3 region: CASSYGRVPGSEQYF. As DNA, the CDR3 is TGTGCCAGCAGTTACGGGCGGGTCCCGGGGTCCGAGCAGTACTTC.

The V and J genes are TRBV19 and TRBJ1-2; possible D gene TRBD1, 6 bases. Germline CDR1 and CDR2: LNHDA and SQIVND (reference sequence). V shed 4 bases and J shed 2 bases, with 14 bases lying between them. There are 15 residues in the CDR3. CDR3 nucleotide sequence: TGTGCCAGTAGTACGGGGGGGACAAGAAACTATGGCTACACCTTC. Translated: CASSTGGTRNYGYTF.

The gene calls are TRBV6-5 and TRBJ2-7; no clear D gene. V lost 0 bases, J lost 2 bases, and 14 bases lay in between. Germline V gene sequence: CDR1 MNHEY, CDR2 SVGAGI. This CDR3 contains 16 residues. Here the CDR3 reads CASSYSRLGMPYEQYF. The CDR3 DNA reads TGTGCCAGCAGTTACTCGAGGTTAGGGATGCCCTACGAGCAGTACTTC.

This chain joins TRBV6-1 and TRBJ2-5; 8 bases match TRBD1. The CDR3 spans 14 residues. The V segment lost 8 bases and the J segment 1 base; nucleotides outside the gene matches: 6. The germline gives CDR1 MNHNS, CDR2 SASEGT. CDR3 region: CASVTGGIQETQYF. For the CDR3, the DNA is TGTGCCAGCGTCACAGGGGGAATCCAAGAGACCCAGTACTTC.

The genes are TRBV29-1 and TRBJ1-2; maybe TRBD1 (5 bases). Per germline, CDR1 SQVTM and CDR2 ANQGSEA. Trimming removed 6 bases at V and 7 bases at J, with 21 bases between. CDR3 size: 14 residues. The CDR3 loop reads CSVDPSSGGGGYTF. The CDR3 bases are TGCAGCGTAGATCCATCGTCGGGGGGTGGTGGCTACACCTTC. The whole variable domain, remainder taken from reference TRBV29-1 and TRBJ1-2, is SAVISQKPSRDICQRGTSLTIQCQVDSQVTMMFWYRQQPGQSLTLIATANQGSEATYESGFVIDKFPISRPNLTFSTLTVSNMSPEDSSIYLCSVDPSSGGGGYTFGSGTRLTVV.

The chain joins TRBV10-1 to TRBJ2-3; perhaps TRBD2 as D (6 bases). The germline V and J ends were trimmed by 0 bases and 4 bases, with 11 bases remaining between them. This CDR3 is 15 amino acids long. The germline V gene has CDR1 WNHNN and CDR2 SYGVQD (reference sequence). The CDR3 loop reads CASSESTSRPDTQYF. The DNA of the CDR3 is TGCGCCAGCAGTGAGTCGACTAGTCGGCCAGATACGCAGTATTTT.

This rearrangement joins TRBV30 to TRBJ2-5, with 10 bases fitting TRBD2. With 4 bases clipped from V and 2 bases from J, the junction kept 10 bases outside the gene matches. The CDR3 loop spans 16 amino acids. Germline CDR1 is GTSNPN and CDR2 is SVGIG (reference sequence). The DNA of the CDR3 is TGTGCCTGGAATGGTGCGGCTAGCGGGGGTCAAGAGACCCAGTACTTC. Its translation: CAWNGAASGGQETQYF.

This chain connects TRBV6-5 to TRBJ2-3; maybe TRBD1 (6 bases). Looked up from germline, CDR1 is MNHEY and CDR2 is SVGAGI. The CDR3 runs 15 residues. V was clipped by 5 bases and J by 2 bases, with 14 bases between them. CDR3 DNA sequence: TGTGCCAGCAGTAACCCCGCAGGGGTCACAGATACGCAGTATTTT. Its protein is CASSNPAGVTDTQYF.

V and J are TRBV11-2 and TRBJ1-2; D uncertain. Trimming removed 2 bases from V and 8 bases from J, with 12 bases in between. The CDR3 is 13 amino acids. In germline, CDR1 is SGHAT, CDR2 FQNNGV. The CDR3 nucleotides are TGTGCCAGCAGCTTAATATTAGGCAGCGGCTACACCTTC. Residues: CASSLILGSGYTF.

The chain combines TRBV6-6 with TRBJ1-6; maybe TRBD1 (5 bases). V was pared by 6 bases and J by 5 bases, with 14 bases between. The germline CDR1 and CDR2 sequences are MNHNY and SVGAGI (reference sequence). The CDR3 sequence is 15 residues long. The CDR3 spells CASRPTGGDNSPLHF. The CDR3 DNA reads TGTGCCAGCAGGCCGACGGGAGGGGATAATTCACCCCTCCACTTT.

The rearrangement links TRBV19 to TRBJ1-5; D not resolved. The V gene lost 6 bases and the J gene lost 0 bases, with 6 bases spanning the gap. Germline V lookup: CDR1 LNHDA, CDR2 SQIVND (reference sequence). The length of the CDR3 is 13 residues. Here the CDR3 reads CASRGGSNQPQHF. CDR3 DNA: TGTGCCAGTAGGGGAGGTAGCAATCAGCCCCAGCATTTT.

The rearrangement links TRBV5-5 to TRBJ1-3, with TRBD1 as a possible D gene (5 bases). CDR1 is SGHKS, CDR2 YYEKEE, per germline (reference sequence). V lost 0 bases, J lost 2 bases, and 15 bases lay in between. This CDR3 spans 17 amino acids. The CDR3 nucleotides are TGTGCCAGCAGCTTGGCTGTTGGGGGGAGAACTGGAAACACCATATATTTT. Amino acids: CASSLAVGGRTGNTIYF.

This sequence joins TRBV29-1 and TRBJ1-2; TRBD1 is a possible D gene (6 bases). The germline V gene encodes CDR1 SQVTM and CDR2 ANQGSEA. The germline V and J ends were trimmed by 7 bases and 7 bases, with 13 bases remaining between them. The CDR3 sequence is 11 residues long. In nucleotides, the CDR3 is TGCAGCGGGGGTAGGGGGGCTGGCTACACCTTC. Amino acids: CSGGRGAGYTF.

The J gene is TRBJ2-6, the V gene TRBV7-2; no clear D. The CDR3 length is 16 residues. The ends were cut back, 1 base at V and 0 bases at J, with 7 bases in the middle. Germline-derived CDR1 and CDR2 are SGHTA and FQGNSA. In nucleotides, the CDR3 is TGTGCCAGCAGCTTAGGCCAGGCCTCTGGGGCCAACGTCCTGACTTTC. Translation gives CASSLGQASGANVLTF.

The chain joins TRBV6-6 to TRBJ1-2; 7 nucleotides line up with TRBD1. Trimming cost V 2 bases and J 0 bases; bases outside gene matches: 6. Germline CDR1 is MNHNY and CDR2 is SVGAGI (reference sequence). The CDR3 runs 16 residues. DNA for the CDR3: TGTGCCAGCAGTTACCGGGACAGATACGCTAACTATGGCTACACCTTC. Residues: CASSYRDRYANYGYTF.

The gene calls are TRBV7-3 and TRBJ1-1, with a possible D match to TRBD1 (5 bases). Trimming took 5 bases from V and 1 from J, leaving 8 bases between them. Germline V gene lookup returns CDR1 SGHTA and CDR2 FQGTGA. CDR3 length: 13 amino acids. DNA of the CDR3: TGTGCCAGCAGCCGGGGCACGAACACTGAAGCTTTCTTT. Translation gives CASSRGTNTEAFF.

The chain carries TRBV14 and TRBJ1-1, with 10 bases lining up with TRBD1. The CDR3 has 15 residues. The V gene's germline CDR1 is SGHDN and CDR2 FVKESK. V dropped 6 bases and J dropped 5; count of bases not matched to a gene: 9. DNA of the CDR3: TGTGCCAGCAGAAAATCGACAGGGGGCGTTACTGAAGCTTTCTTT. It encodes CASRKSTGGVTEAFF.

The chain recombines TRBV9 with TRBJ1-4, with D perhaps matching TRBD1 (5 bases). Germline V CDR1 and CDR2: SGDLS, YYNGEE. V was clipped by 4 bases and J by 7 bases, with 14 bases between them. This CDR3 has 14 residues. CDR3 in DNA: TGTGCCAGCAGCCCAGAGGGGCCTTCTGAAAAACTGTTTTTT. Encoded protein: CASSPEGPSEKLFF.

This clone was observed once. Written as DNA, the CDR3 is TGTGCCAGCAGCCCAGACAGGGACAACACTGAAGCTTTCTTT. Translation gives CASSPDRDNTEAFF. The gene calls are TRBV7-2 and TRBJ1-1; 7 bases line up with TRBD1. The CDR3 has 14 amino acids. Per germline, CDR1 SGHTA and CDR2 FQGNSA. V was pared by 5 bases and J by 2 bases, with 5 bases of the junction left unmatched.

This clone was recorded a few times. This rearrangement joins TRBV15 to TRBJ2-7; D gene ambiguous. The germline V gene has CDR1 LNHNV and CDR2 YYDKDF (reference sequence). This CDR3 is 15 amino acids long. V was shortened by 0 bases and J by 6 bases, with 15 bases between the two germline ends. The CDR3 loop reads CATSREGSPFGEQYF. CDR3 DNA sequence: TGTGCCACCAGCAGAGAGGGCAGTCCCTTCGGCGAGCAGTACTTC.

CDR3 amino acids: CARRFDRESTDTQYF. The CDR3 nucleotides are TGTGCCAGAAGATTTGACAGGGAGAGCACAGATACGCAGTATTTT. The rearrangement joins TRBV5-3 to TRBJ2-3; TRBD1 matches 7 bases. TRBV5-3 is marked as an open reading frame, function uncertain. V lost 5 bases, J lost 0 bases, and 6 bases stayed unmatched. The CDR3 extends over 15 amino acids.

The V gene is TRBV12-5, the J gene TRBJ2-7; D gene unclear. This CDR3 is built from 11 residues. Trimming pared 0 bases from V and 6 bases from J, leaving 3 bases between. Germline assignment: CDR1 LGHNT and CDR2 FRNRAP. The CDR3 loop reads CASGLVGEQYF. Written as DNA, the CDR3 is TGTGCTAGTGGTTTGGTCGGCGAGCAGTACTTC. The full variable domain, completed using reference TRBV12-5 and TRBJ2-7, is DARVTQTPRHKVTEMGQEVTMRCQPILGHNTVFWYRQTMMQGLELLAYFRNRAPLDDSGMPKDRFSAEMPDATLATLKIQPSEPRDSAVYFCASGLVGEQYFGPGTRLTVT.

This clone was found once. The rearrangement links TRBV6-1 to TRBJ2-4, with D perhaps TRBD1 or TRBD2 (6 bases each). Germline CDR1 is MNHNS and CDR2 is SASEGT. The CDR3 has 18 residues. Trimming took off 1 base at V and 2 bases at J, with 18 bases between the two ends. The chain's CDR3 is CASSEDWRGDGTKNIQYF. In DNA, the CDR3 is TGTGCCAGCAGTGAAGATTGGAGGGGGGATGGGACCAAAAACATTCAGTACTTC.

The genes are TRBV5-1 and TRBJ1-6; D is possibly TRBD1 (6 bases). The V gene's germline CDR1 is SGHRS and CDR2 YFSETQ. The CDR3 extends over 15 amino acids. The V end lost 4 bases, the J end lost 7 bases, and 15 bases lay between the germline ends. The CDR3 DNA is TGCGCCAGCAGCCACACTACAGGGAACAATTCACCCCTCCACTTT. This gives the protein CASSHTTGNNSPLHF.